A selection of T cell receptor beta chains follows, all from one sample in a study of T cell repertoires in ileal Crohn's disease. TCRdb's copy holds only in-frame clones and misses some; the assay was immunoSEQ multiplex PCR. The sample includes several thousand clones, roughly 84% of them seen just once. The sequenced sample was ileal tissue. These receptors came from an adult with Crohn's disease. CDR3s include the opening cysteine and the closing phenylalanine or tryptophan. A D gene is named only where the DNA matches it firmly. Clone size is stated in some rows and not others, as once, few, many or a class when expanded.

d_gene: TRBD1; v_gene: TRBV7-9; abundance: once; j_gene: TRBJ1-1; CDR3nt: TGTGCCAGCAGCACCCGACAGGGTCGAAGTACTGAAGCTTTCTTT; CDR3aa: CASSTRQGRSTEAFF
d_gene: NA; v_gene: TRBV2; abundance: NA; j_gene: TRBJ1-5; CDR3nt: TGTGCCAGCAGTCCCGAGGGGCCCCAGCATTTT; CDR3aa: CASSPEGPQHF
d_gene: TRBD1; v_gene: TRBV29-1; abundance: NA; j_gene: TRBJ2-7; CDR3nt: TGCAGCACCCTGACAGGGCTCGAGCAGTACTTC; CDR3aa: CSTLTGLEQYF
d_gene: TRBD2; v_gene: TRBV25-1; abundance: NA; j_gene: TRBJ2-1; CDR3nt: TGTGCCAGCATTCCCGGGGGGTCCTACAATGAGCAGTTCTTC; CDR3aa: CASIPGGSYNEQFF
d_gene: NA; v_gene: TRBV27; abundance: NA; j_gene: TRBJ2-7; CDR3nt: TGTGCCAGCACAGGGGGACTTGTTTCCGAGCAGTACTTC; CDR3aa: CASTGGLVSEQYF
d_gene: NA; v_gene: TRBV5-1; abundance: NA; j_gene: TRBJ1-1; CDR3nt: TGCGCCAGCAGCCCGCGGACACCGAACACTGAAGCTTTCTTT; CDR3aa: CASSPRTPNTEAFF
d_gene: NA; v_gene: TRBV7-2; abundance: NA; j_gene: TRBJ1-2; CDR3nt: TGTGCCAGCAGCCTACCGACAGGCAATGGCTACACCTTC; CDR3aa: CASSLPTGNGYTF
d_gene: TRBD2; v_gene: TRBV6-4; abundance: few; j_gene: TRBJ2-1; CDR3nt: TGTGCCAGCAGTGACTCTCCTAGCGGGCGGCCGTTCTTC; CDR3aa: CASSDSPSGRPFF
d_gene: NA; v_gene: TRBV29-1; abundance: once; j_gene: TRBJ2-7; CDR3nt: TGCAGCGTTGGACATAACTACGAGCAGTACTTC; CDR3aa: CSVGHNYEQYF
d_gene: TRBD1; v_gene: TRBV6-5; abundance: NA; j_gene: TRBJ1-1; CDR3nt: TGTGCCAGCAGTCCGCGGGACAGGGGGACAGCTTTCTTT; CDR3aa: CASSPRDRGTAFF
d_gene: TRBD1; v_gene: TRBV6-1; abundance: NA; j_gene: TRBJ1-2; CDR3nt: TGTGCCAGCAGCGGGGACAGGTACGGCTACACCTTC; CDR3aa: CASSGDRYGYTF
d_gene: NA; v_gene: TRBV4-1; abundance: few; j_gene: TRBJ2-2; CDR3nt: TGCGCCAGCAGCCAAATCACAGGACTAAACACCGGGGAGCTGTTTTTT; CDR3aa: CASSQITGLNTGELFF
d_gene: NA; v_gene: TRBV15; abundance: once; j_gene: TRBJ2-1; CDR3nt: TGTGCCACCAGCAGCCGGACTGGCCAGAGCTCCTACAATGAGCAGTTCTTC; CDR3aa: CATSSRTGQSSYNEQFF
d_gene: TRBD1; v_gene: TRBV7-8; abundance: NA; j_gene: TRBJ2-7; CDR3nt: TGTGCCAGCAGCGTCCAAACCGGGACAGGAAACGAGCAGTACTTC; CDR3aa: CASSVQTGTGNEQYF
d_gene: TRBD2; v_gene: TRBV4-3; abundance: NA; j_gene: TRBJ2-1; CDR3nt: TGCGCCAGCAGCCAAGATAGGAGCGGGAGGTTTGAGCAGTTCTTC; CDR3aa: CASSQDRSGRFEQFF
d_gene: TRBD2; v_gene: TRBV19; abundance: NA; j_gene: TRBJ2-7; CDR3nt: TGTGCCAGTAGTATTGGCGGGAGTTACGAGCAGTACTTC; CDR3aa: CASSIGGSYEQYF
d_gene: TRBD1; v_gene: TRBV6-1; abundance: NA; j_gene: TRBJ1-1; CDR3nt: TGTGCCAGTGGAGGGGACAGGGGGCTCGGGACTGAAGCTTTCTTT; CDR3aa: CASGGDRGLGTEAFF
d_gene: TRBD2; v_gene: TRBV19; abundance: NA; j_gene: TRBJ2-1; CDR3nt: TGTGCCAGTACCCCGACTAGCGGGAGAGGCGATGAGCAGTTCTTC; CDR3aa: CASTPTSGRGDEQFF
d_gene: NA; v_gene: TRBV2; abundance: few; j_gene: TRBJ2-7; CDR3nt: TGTGCCAGCAAAGGGCTAGCGCCTTCCTACGAGCAGTACTTC; CDR3aa: CASKGLAPSYEQYF
d_gene: TRBD1; v_gene: TRBV19; abundance: NA; j_gene: TRBJ1-1; CDR3nt: TGTGCCAGTACCCCTCCGGGACAGGGGCCTTATGGGACTGAAGCTTTCTTT; CDR3aa: CASTPPGQGPYGTEAFF
d_gene: NA; v_gene: TRBV4-1; abundance: NA; j_gene: TRBJ1-2; CDR3nt: TGCGCCAGCAGCCAAGAAGCGGGGGGTCTTGACTATGGCTACACCTTC; CDR3aa: CASSQEAGGLDYGYTF